This record concerns one T cell receptor (beta chain) sequence. The antigen remains unidentified. This specimen comes from a study of OX40 agonist ivuxolimab in advanced cancers. General study points: Patients with a partial response at 0.1-3.0 mg/kg had among the lowest clonal expansion. Low normalized clonal expansion also occurred in some nonresponding patients.

Profiled with immunoSEQ multiplex PCR; TCRdb holds only in-frame clones, not every one. The sample records tens of thousands of clones, around 89% being singletons. Germline CDR1 is DFQATT and CDR2 is SNEGSKA (reference sequence). V was trimmed by 6 bases and J by 5 bases, leaving 10 bases between them. The CDR3 is made up of 11 amino acids. The sequence came from an adult with an advanced solid tumor such as melanoma, head and neck, liver or kidney cancer. The V and J genes are TRBV20-1 and TRBJ2-5; D is ambiguous. Specimen: CD4+ or CD8+ T cells sorted from blood, collected in a trial of the OX40 agonist ivuxolimab. The CDR3 loop reads CSAPSGETQYF. The CDR3 region has the DNA TGCAGTGCCCCCTCGGGCGAGACCCAGTACTTC.